This T cell receptor (beta chain) is from a study of shared clonotypes between healthy human individuals. The CDR3 loop spans 14 amino acids. Trimming shortened V by 4 bases and J by 3 bases, and 11 bases separated the two germline ends. Germline values: CDR1 ENHRY, CDR2 SYGVKD. The method was immunoSEQ multiplex PCR; TCRdb's version includes in-frame clones alone and lacks a portion of them. This table holds 1,500,000 or so clones, over 95% found once. The clonotype was recovered from a man younger than 45 in good health. The V gene is TRBV10-3, the J gene TRBJ2-3, with D tentatively TRBD1 (6 bases). The sample consisted of naive CD4+ T cells sorted from blood. Subset specified: CD45RA+ positively selected. CDR3 nucleotides: TGTGCCATCAGTGTTCAGGGGAGTACAGATACGCAGTATTTT. It encodes CAISVQGSTDTQYF.